This entry lists 14 T cell receptor beta chains sequenced from one sample in a study of T cell responses to AZD1222 COVID-19 vaccine. The table came from immunoSEQ multiplex PCR; TCRdb's copy has only in-frame clones and leaves some out. The sample has over 120,000 clones, roughly 91% seen once; the top ten hold about 9%. Material: peripheral blood, obtained on day 0 of AZD1222 vaccination. These receptors were taken from an adult in good health.

The V call is TRBV7-2, the J call TRBJ2-1, with unresolved D. The germline V and J ends were trimmed by 1 base and 7 bases, with 8 bases remaining between them. Germline loops: CDR1 SGHTA, CDR2 FQGNSA. There are 13 residues in the CDR3. CDR3 coding DNA: TGTGCCAGCAGCTTAGTGGTGAGGAATGAGCAGTTCTTC. Amino acids: CASSLVVRNEQFF.

The rearrangement joins TRBV29-1 to TRBJ2-7; 10 bases fit TRBD1. Trimming cost V 5 bases and J 6 bases; bases outside gene matches: 7. Germline V CDR1 and CDR2: SQVTM, ANQGSEA. The CDR3 totals 13 residues. The CDR3 is CSVTGTGEIEQYF. In DNA, the CDR3 is TGCAGCGTTACCGGGACAGGGGAAATCGAGCAGTACTTC.

This chain connects TRBV6-5 to TRBJ1-2; 11 bases align to TRBD1. The V segment lost 6 bases and the J segment 4 bases; nucleotides outside the gene matches: 4. CDR1 is MNHEY and CDR2 is SVGAGI in the germline V gene. The CDR3 spans 14 residues. This chain's CDR3 is CASRRGQGGYGYTF. The CDR3 nucleotides read TGTGCCAGCAGGAGGGGACAGGGGGGCTATGGCTACACCTTC.

This chain uses TRBV3-1 (or the pseudogene TRBV3-2) with TRBJ1-6; D uncertain. Trimming removed 6 bases at V and 7 bases at J, with 13 bases between. Germline CDR1 LGHDT, CDR2 YNNKEL (reference sequence). CDR3 length: 14 residues. CDR3: CASSGPVRNSPLHF. CDR3 DNA sequence: TGTGCCAGCAGTGGTCCGGTTAGGAATTCACCCCTCCACTTT.

CDR3 protein: CAWSVSGMGRYYGYTF. The DNA of the CDR3 is TGTGCCTGGAGTGTATCGGGAATGGGACGGTACTATGGCTACACCTTC. The V call is TRBV30, the J call TRBJ1-2, with D possibly being TRBD1 (5 bases). The CDR3 is made up of 16 amino acids. Germline lookup yields CDR1 GTSNPN and CDR2 SVGIG (reference sequence). Between the trimmed V and J ends, which lost 0 bases and 3 bases, there was a span of 17 bases.

The chain joins TRBV3-1 (or the pseudogene TRBV3-2) to TRBJ1-4; D remains unclear. The CDR3 is made up of 11 amino acids. The V gene's germline CDR1 is LGHDT and CDR2 YNNKEL (reference sequence). Deletions cut 2 bases from V and 15 bases from J, with 10 bases between. The CDR3 sequence is CASSQYRSLFF. The DNA for the CDR3 is TGTGCCAGCAGCCAATACCGGTCCTTGTTTTTT.

The chain recombines TRBV5-1 with TRBJ1-2; D gene uncertain. V lost 4 bases, J lost 3 bases, and 10 bases lay in between. In germline, CDR1 is SGHRS, CDR2 YFSETQ. There are 13 residues in the CDR3. CDR3 amino acids: CASSVVGDYGYTF. The CDR3, as DNA: TGCGCCAGCAGCGTCGTCGGTGACTATGGCTACACCTTC.

A single count supports this clone. The V gene is TRBV18, the J gene TRBJ2-1, with D perhaps TRBD2 (7 bases). In germline, CDR1 is KGHSH, CDR2 LQKENI. This CDR3 is 13 amino acids long. V was pared by 5 bases and J by 8 bases, with 13 bases between. For the CDR3, the DNA is TGTGCCAGCTCAGCCCGCGGGGGCTATGAGCAGTTCTTC. This encodes CASSARGGYEQFF. Full variable domain (missing parts from reference TRBV18 and TRBJ2-1): NAGVMQNPRHLVRRRGQEARLRCSPMKGHSHVYWYRQLPEEGLKFMVYLQKENIIDESGMPKERFSAEFPKEGPSILRIQQVVRGDSAAYFCASSARGGYEQFFGPGTRLTVL.

The CDR3 region has the DNA TGTGCCAGTAGTCCGCTCGGGTTAAACACCGGGGAGCTGTTTTTT. It specifies CASSPLGLNTGELFF. The chain carries TRBV19 and TRBJ2-2, with unresolved D. The CDR3 is 15 residues long. V lost 5 bases, J lost 2 bases, and 12 bases lay in between. The germline gives CDR1 LNHDA, CDR2 SQIVND (reference sequence).

The V and J genes are TRBV18 and TRBJ1-2; 10 bases map to TRBD1. Per the germline V gene, CDR1 is KGHSH and CDR2 is LQKENI. V shed 2 bases, J shed 2 bases, and the junction held 2 bases outside the gene matches. The length of the CDR3 is 15 residues. CDR3 region: CASSPRQGANYGYTF. CDR3 in DNA: TGTGCCAGCTCACCAAGACAGGGGGCAAACTATGGCTACACCTTC.

This chain joins TRBV4-2 and TRBJ2-2; D gene unclear. CDR3 length: 13 residues. Germline lookup yields CDR1 LGHNA and CDR2 YNFKEQ. The V end was cut by 3 bases, the J end by 5 bases, with 7 bases between. DNA of the CDR3: TGTGCCAGCAGCCAGCAACAGACCGGGGAGCTGTTTTTT. This encodes CASSQQQTGELFF.

This chain uses TRBV7-9 with TRBJ2-3, with 13 nucleotides matching TRBD2. Trimming took 5 bases from V and 0 from J; bases not matched to a gene: 8. CDR3 length equals 18 residues. Germline values: CDR1 SEHNR, CDR2 FQNEAQ (reference sequence). The CDR3 reads CASSTTSGGPSSTDTQYF. Here the CDR3 DNA reads TGTGCCAGCAGCACGACTAGCGGGGGGCCCTCTAGCACAGATACGCAGTATTTT.

This sequence joins TRBV6-6 and TRBJ1-5, with D unresolved. Germline V gene data show CDR1 as MNHNY and CDR2 as SVGAGI (reference sequence). V shed 5 bases and J shed 5 bases, with 10 bases lying between them. This CDR3 comprises 13 residues. CDR3 sequence reads: CASSVIADQPQHF. CDR3 sequence (DNA): TGTGCCAGCAGTGTCATTGCTGATCAGCCCCAGCATTTT.

This clone was counted between two and nine times. The chain couples TRBV5-6 to TRBJ2-7; D is tentatively TRBD1 or TRBD2 (5 bases each). V was shortened by 0 bases and J by 5 bases, with 24 bases between the two germline ends. The germline V gene has CDR1 SGHDT and CDR2 YYEEEE. The CDR3 loop spans 18 amino acids. The CDR3 reads CASSLVFRGQGSFHEQYF. The CDR3 DNA follows: TGTGCCAGCAGCTTGGTCTTTCGAGGGCAGGGAAGCTTCCACGAGCAGTACTTC.